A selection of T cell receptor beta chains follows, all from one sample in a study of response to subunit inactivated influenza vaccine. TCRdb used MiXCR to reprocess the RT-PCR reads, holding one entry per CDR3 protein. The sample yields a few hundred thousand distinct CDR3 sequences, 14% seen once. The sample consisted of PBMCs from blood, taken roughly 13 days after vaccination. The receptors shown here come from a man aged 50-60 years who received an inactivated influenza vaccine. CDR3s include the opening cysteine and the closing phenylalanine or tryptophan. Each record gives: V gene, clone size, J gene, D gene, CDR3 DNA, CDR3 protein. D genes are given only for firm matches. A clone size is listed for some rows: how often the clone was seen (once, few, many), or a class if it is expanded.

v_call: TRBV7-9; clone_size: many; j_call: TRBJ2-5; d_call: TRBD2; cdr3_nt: TGTGCCAGCAGCCGTGAGCGGGAGCCGGAGACCCAGTACTTC; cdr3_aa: CASSREREPETQYF
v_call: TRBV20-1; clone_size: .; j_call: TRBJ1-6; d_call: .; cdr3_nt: TGCAGTGCTTTGTCGACGGACTATAATTCACCCCTCCACTTT; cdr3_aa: CSALSTDYNSPLHF
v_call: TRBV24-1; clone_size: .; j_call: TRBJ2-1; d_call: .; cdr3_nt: TGTGCCACCAGTGTTGACCGTCCGCGTCACAATGAGCAGTTCTTC; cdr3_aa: CATSVDRPRHNEQFF
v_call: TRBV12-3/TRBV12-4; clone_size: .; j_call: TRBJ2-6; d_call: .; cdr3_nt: TGTGCCAGCAGTTTAGCGGTTGGGGCCAACGTCCTGACTTTC; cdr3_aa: CASSLAVGANVLTF
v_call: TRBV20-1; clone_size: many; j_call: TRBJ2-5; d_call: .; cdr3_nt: TGCAGTGCTAGTATTGCCGGGAGAGGCCAAGAGACCCAGTACTTC; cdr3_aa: CSASIAGRGQETQYF
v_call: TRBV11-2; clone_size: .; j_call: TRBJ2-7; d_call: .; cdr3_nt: TGTGCCAGCAGCTTAGGTAGCGTTCCCTACGAGCAGTACTTC; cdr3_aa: CASSLGSVPYEQYF
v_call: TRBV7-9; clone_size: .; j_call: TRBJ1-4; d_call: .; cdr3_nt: TGTGCCAGCAGCTTAGGTCTGGGAACTAATGAAAAACTGTTTTTT; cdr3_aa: CASSLGLGTNEKLFF
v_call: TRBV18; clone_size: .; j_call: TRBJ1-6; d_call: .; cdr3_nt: TGTGCCAGCTCACTAAACTCTCACGGGATCTCCTATAATTCACCCCTCCACTTT; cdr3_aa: CASSLNSHGISYNSPLHF
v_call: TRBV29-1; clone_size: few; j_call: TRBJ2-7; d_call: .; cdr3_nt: TGCAGCGTTGGGCCAACATCCTACGAGCAGTACTTC; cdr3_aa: CSVGPTSYEQYF
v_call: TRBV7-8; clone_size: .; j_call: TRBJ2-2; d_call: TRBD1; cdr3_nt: TGTGCCAGCAGCTACCAGGGGGCAGCCCGCACCGGGGAGCTGTTTTTT; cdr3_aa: CASSYQGAARTGELFF
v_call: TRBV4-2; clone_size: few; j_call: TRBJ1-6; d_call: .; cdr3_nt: TGTGCCAGCAGCCAAGATCCAGGGGTCAATAATTCACCCCTCCACTTT; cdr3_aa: CASSQDPGVNNSPLHF
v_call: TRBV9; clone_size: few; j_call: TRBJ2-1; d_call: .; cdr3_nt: TGTGCCAGCAGCGTAGTTTGGATCGGTGAGCAGTTCTTC; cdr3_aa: CASSVVWIGEQFF
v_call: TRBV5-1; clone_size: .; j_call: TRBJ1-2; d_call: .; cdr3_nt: TGCGCCAGCAGCTTGGCCGGCACCGACTATGGCTACACCTTC; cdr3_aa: CASSLAGTDYGYTF
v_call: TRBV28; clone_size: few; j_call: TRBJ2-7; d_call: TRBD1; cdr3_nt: TGTGCCAGCAGTTCGACAGGGAAGTCGTATCACGAGCAGTACTTC; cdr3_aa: CASSSTGKSYHEQYF
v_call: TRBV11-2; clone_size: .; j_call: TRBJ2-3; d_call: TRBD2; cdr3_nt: TGTGCCAGCAGCTTAATCTCGGCGGGGGGTGCCACCCCTACGCAGTATTTT; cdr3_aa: CASSLISAGGATPTQYF
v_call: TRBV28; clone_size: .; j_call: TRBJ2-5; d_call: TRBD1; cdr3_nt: TGTGCCAGCAGTCTGGACAGGTCTCAAGAGACCCAGTACTTC; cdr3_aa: CASSLDRSQETQYF
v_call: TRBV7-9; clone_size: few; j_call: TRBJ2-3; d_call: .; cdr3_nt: TGTGCCAGCAGCCCCCGGACAGACCTCACAGATACGCAGTATTTT; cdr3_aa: CASSPRTDLTDTQYF
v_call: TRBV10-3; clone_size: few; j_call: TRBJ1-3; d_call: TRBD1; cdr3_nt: TGTGCCACCCGGGACAGCTTATCCGGAAACACCATATATTTT; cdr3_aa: CATRDSLSGNTIYF
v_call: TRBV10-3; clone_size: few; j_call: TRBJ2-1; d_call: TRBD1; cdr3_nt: TGTGCCATCAGTGTAGACAGGGTCTATGAGCAGTTCTTC; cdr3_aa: CAISVDRVYEQFF
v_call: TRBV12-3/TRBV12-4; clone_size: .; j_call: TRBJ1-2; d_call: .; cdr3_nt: TGTGCCAGCAGTTTAGGCAGGGAAAGATATGGCTACACCTTC; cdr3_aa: CASSLGRERYGYTF
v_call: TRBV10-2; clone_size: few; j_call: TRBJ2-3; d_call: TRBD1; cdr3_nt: TGCGCCAGCATGAGGGGGACAGGGATAACAGATACGCAGTATTTT; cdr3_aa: CASMRGTGITDTQYF
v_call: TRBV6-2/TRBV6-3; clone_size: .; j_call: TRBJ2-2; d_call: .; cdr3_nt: TGTGCCAGCAGTTACCAATCCTATGGGAGTCATCCCGGGGAGCTGTTTTTT; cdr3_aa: CASSYQSYGSHPGELFF
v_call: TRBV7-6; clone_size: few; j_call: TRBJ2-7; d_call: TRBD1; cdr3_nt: TGTGCCAGCAGCCACAGGGGGCCTGGCTACGAGCAGTACTTC; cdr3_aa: CASSHRGPGYEQYF
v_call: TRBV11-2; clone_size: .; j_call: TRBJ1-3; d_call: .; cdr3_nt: TGTGCCAGCAGCCCCAGGGAGTCTAGTGGAAACACCATATATTTT; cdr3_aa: CASSPRESSGNTIYF
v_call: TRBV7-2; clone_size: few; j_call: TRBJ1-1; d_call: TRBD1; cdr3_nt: TGTGCCAGCAGCTTTCAGGGGGCGGGCGAAGCTTTCTTT; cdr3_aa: CASSFQGAGEAFF
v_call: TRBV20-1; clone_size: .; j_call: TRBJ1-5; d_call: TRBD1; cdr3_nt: TGCAGTGCTAGAGACAGCCGGGACAGGGGGCACCGTAATCAGCCCCAGCATTTT; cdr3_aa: CSARDSRDRGHRNQPQHF
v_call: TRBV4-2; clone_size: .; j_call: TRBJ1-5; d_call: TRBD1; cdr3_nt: TGTGCCAGCAGCCAGACAGGGACAGGGGGTCAGCCCCAGCATTTT; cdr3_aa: CASSQTGTGGQPQHF
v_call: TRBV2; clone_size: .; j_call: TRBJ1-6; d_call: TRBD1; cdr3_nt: TGTGCCAGCAGGGGGACAGGGGGTAATTCACCCCTCCACTTT; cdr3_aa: CASRGTGGNSPLHF
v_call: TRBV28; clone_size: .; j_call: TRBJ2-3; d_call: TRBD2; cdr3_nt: TGTGCCAGCAGCCGTAGGACGGGACTAGCGGGGGGCCAGGTAGCAGATACGCAGTATTTT; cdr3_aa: CASSRRTGLAGGQVADTQYF
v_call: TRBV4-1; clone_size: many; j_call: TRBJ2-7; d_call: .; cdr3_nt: TGCGCCAGCAGCCAAACTGACAGTCCTTCCATCTACGAGCAGTACTTC; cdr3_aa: CASSQTDSPSIYEQYF
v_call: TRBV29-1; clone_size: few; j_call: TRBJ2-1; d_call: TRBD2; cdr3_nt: TGCAGCGTCAAAGCTAGCGGAGACTACAATGAGCAGTTCTTC; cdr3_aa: CSVKASGDYNEQFF
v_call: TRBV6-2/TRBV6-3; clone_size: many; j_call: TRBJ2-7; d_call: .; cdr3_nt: TGTGCCAGTACCTACGCAGTTTCCTACGAGCAGTACTTC; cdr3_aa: CASTYAVSYEQYF
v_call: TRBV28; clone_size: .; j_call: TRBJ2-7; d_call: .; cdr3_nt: TGTGCCAGCAGTTTCCCCCGCCAGGGTAGATACGAGCAGTACTTC; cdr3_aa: CASSFPRQGRYEQYF
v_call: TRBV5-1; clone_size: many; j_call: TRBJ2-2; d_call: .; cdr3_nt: TGCGCCAGCAGCATCCGGACGGACACCGGGGAGCTGTTTTTT; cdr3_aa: CASSIRTDTGELFF
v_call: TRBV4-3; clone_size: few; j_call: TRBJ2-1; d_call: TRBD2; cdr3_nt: TGCGCCAGCAGCCGGAGCGGGGGGGCCTTCTCCTACAATGAGCAGTTCTTC; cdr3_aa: CASSRSGGAFSYNEQFF
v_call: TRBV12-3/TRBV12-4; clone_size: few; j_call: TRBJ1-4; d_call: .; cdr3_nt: TGTGCCAGCAGTGGGAAAATACCAGGGGAAAAACTGTTTTTT; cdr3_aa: CASSGKIPGEKLFF
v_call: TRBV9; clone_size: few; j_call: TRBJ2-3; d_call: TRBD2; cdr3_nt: TGTGCCAGCAGTCCCGCGGGGGGGAGCACAGATACGCAGTATTTT; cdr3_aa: CASSPAGGSTDTQYF
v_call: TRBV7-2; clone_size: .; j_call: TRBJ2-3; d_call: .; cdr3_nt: TGTGCCAGCAGCTTAAGGGGACCGCCCGGCACAGATACGCAGTATTTT; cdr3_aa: CASSLRGPPGTDTQYF
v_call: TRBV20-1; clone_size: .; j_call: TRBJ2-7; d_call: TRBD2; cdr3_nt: TGCAGTGCTAGAGAATCGGGGGGGAGAGACTACGAGCAGTACTTC; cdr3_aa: CSARESGGRDYEQYF
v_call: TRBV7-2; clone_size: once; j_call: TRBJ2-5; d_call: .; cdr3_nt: TGTGCCAGCAGCCCTTCACACGGGGAGACCCAGTACTTC; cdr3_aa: CASSPSHGETQYF
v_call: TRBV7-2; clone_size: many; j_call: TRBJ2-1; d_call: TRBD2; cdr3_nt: TGTGCCAGCAGCTTAGCGGCGGGGGTCAATGAGCAGTTCTTC; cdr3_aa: CASSLAAGVNEQFF
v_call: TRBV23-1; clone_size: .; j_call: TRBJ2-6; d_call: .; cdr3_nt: TGCGCCAGCAGTCAACTGAGGTCTGGGGCCAACGTCCTGACTTTC; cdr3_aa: CASSQLRSGANVLTF
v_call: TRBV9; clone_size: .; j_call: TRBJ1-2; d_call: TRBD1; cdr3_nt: TGTGCCAGCAGCCCGGGACAGATTGATGGCTACACCTTC; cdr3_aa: CASSPGQIDGYTF
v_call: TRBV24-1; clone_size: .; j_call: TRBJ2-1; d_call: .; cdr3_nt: TGTGCCACCGCGTTGTACAATGAGCAGTTCTTC; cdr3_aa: CATALYNEQFF
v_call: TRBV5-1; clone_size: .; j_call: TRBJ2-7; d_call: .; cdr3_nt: TGCGCCAGCAACAGGGTCCCCAACGAGCAGTACTTC; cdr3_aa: CASNRVPNEQYF
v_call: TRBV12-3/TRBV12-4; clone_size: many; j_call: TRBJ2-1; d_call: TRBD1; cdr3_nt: TGTGCCAGCAGTTTCGGGACAGGGGTAAACAATGAGCAGTTCTTC; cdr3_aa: CASSFGTGVNNEQFF
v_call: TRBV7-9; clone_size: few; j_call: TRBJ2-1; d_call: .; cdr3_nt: TGTGCCAGCAGTCTTACCTATCAGCAGTTCTTC; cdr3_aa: CASSLTYQQFF
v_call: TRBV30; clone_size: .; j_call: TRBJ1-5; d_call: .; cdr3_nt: TGTGCCTGGAGTGTATATCAGGAGCAGCCCCAGCATTTT; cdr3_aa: CAWSVYQEQPQHF
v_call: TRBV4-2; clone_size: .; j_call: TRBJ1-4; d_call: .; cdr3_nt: TGTGCCAGCAGCCACGCTGGCGCCGGGGGGGCCTATGAAAAACTGTTTTTT; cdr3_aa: CASSHAGAGGAYEKLFF
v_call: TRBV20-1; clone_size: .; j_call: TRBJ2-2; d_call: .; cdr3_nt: TGCAGTGCCGATCTAGGAAACACCGGGGAGCTGTTTTTT; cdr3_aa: CSADLGNTGELFF
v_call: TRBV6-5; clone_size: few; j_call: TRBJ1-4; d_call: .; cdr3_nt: TGTGCCAGCAGTTACAGGGGCAGCGGTGAAAAACTGTTTTTT; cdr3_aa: CASSYRGSGEKLFF
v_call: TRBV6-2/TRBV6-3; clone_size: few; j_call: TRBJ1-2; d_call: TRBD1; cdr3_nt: TGTGCCAGCAGTCAACGTGGGACAGGGGTACGGTATGGCTACACCTTC; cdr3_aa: CASSQRGTGVRYGYTF
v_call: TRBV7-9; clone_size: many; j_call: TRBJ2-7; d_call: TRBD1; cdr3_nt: TGTGCCAGCAGCTTAAGGAGTGGGACAGCATACGAGCAGTACTTC; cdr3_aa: CASSLRSGTAYEQYF
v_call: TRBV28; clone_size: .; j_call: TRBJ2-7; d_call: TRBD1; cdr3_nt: TGTGCCAGCAGTTGGGGACAGACATCCTACGAGCAGTACTTC; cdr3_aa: CASSWGQTSYEQYF
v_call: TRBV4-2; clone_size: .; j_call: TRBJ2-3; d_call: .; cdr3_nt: TGTGCCAGCAGCCAAGATTATAAAGATACGCAGTATTTT; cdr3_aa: CASSQDYKDTQYF
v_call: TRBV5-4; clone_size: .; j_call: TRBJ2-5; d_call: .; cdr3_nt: TGTGCCAGCGGAACGGCGAGGGAGACCCAGTACTTC; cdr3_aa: CASGTARETQYF
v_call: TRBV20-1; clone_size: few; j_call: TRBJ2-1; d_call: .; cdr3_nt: TGCAGTGCTAGAAAAAACAATGAGCAGTTCTTC; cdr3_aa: CSARKNNEQFF